This T cell receptor (beta chain) is from a study of blood T cell repertoires in COVID-19. At the level of the study: The study drew acute and convalescent COVID-19 samples from the United States, Italy and Spain.

The CDR3 runs to 13 residues. Per the germline V gene, CDR1 is MNHEY and CDR2 is SMNVEV (reference sequence). After removal of 10 bases from V and 2 bases from J, the junction contained 6 bases not matched to a gene. This clone is a singleton in its sample. Assay used: immunoSEQ multiplex PCR; TCRdb lists only in-frame clones, some missing. This table has over 350,000 clones, roughly 89% appearing once. The receptor's source is a woman aged 25 to 39 with active or convalescent COVID-19. The sequenced sample consisted of peripheral blood. V and J are TRBV27 and TRBJ1-2, with 8 bases identical to TRBD1. The CDR3 nucleotides read TGTGCCACCGGACAGGGAAGCAACTATGGCTACACCTTC. Protein: CATGQGSNYGYTF.